This record covers a single T cell receptor (beta chain). These data are taken from a study of blood T cell repertoires in COVID-19. The CDR3 extends over 12 amino acids. The ends were cut back, 6 bases at V and 4 bases at J, with 10 bases in the middle. Looked up from germline, CDR1 is MDHEN and CDR2 is SYDVKM. Some clones are missing from TCRdb's copy, which holds only in-frame ones; the method was immunoSEQ multiplex PCR. The top ten clones hold 2% to 2.5% of a sample with under 150,000 clones, roughly 90% of them seen once. The TCR was taken from a human donor in a cohort sampled during active COVID-19. Sequenced material: peripheral blood. This rearrangement joins TRBV28 to TRBJ2-7; perhaps TRBD1 as D (5 bases). In DNA, the CDR3 is TGTGCCAGCAGGGACAATACATACGAGCAGTACTTC. Amino acid sequence: CASRDNTYEQYF.